This T cell receptor (beta chain) was found in a study of blood T cell repertoires in COVID-19. Study at large: T cells, B-cell-depleted T cells, or PBMCs provided the cDNA or gDNA that served as material.

This clone is a singleton in its sample. Participant age was roughly 18 to 90 years, and participants resided in roughly 25 US areas. Generated by immunoSEQ multiplex PCR, the TCRdb table keeps only in-frame clones and is missing some. The table has 250,000 to 300,000 clones, 89% seen once. The specimen sequenced was PBMCs or T cells enriched from blood (not recorded which). This TCR was sampled from a woman between 40 and 50 years old who had recovered from COVID-19.

The CDR3 loop reads CASSSAAGGPETQYF. CDR3 nucleotide sequence: TGCGCCAGCAGCTCGGCAGCGGGGGGGCCGGAGACCCAGTACTTC. This chain uses TRBV5-1 with TRBJ2-5; TRBD2 matches at 10 bases. This CDR3 comprises 15 residues. Germline CDR1 reads SGHRS; CDR2 reads YFSETQ. Trimming cost V 3 bases and J 5 bases; bases outside gene matches: 7.